The present entry profiles one TCR beta chain with its context. Trimming stripped 8 bases from V and 0 bases from J, with 22 bases between. This CDR3 has 18 amino acids. Germline assignment: CDR1 WSHSY and CDR2 SAAADI. Every immunoSEQ plate was one replicate of a subset's evenly spread DNA. Sequencing was performed with immunoSEQ multiplex PCR; in TCRdb, only in-frame clones are kept and a portion is missing. In the table there are around 2.3 million clones, around 95% of which are singletons. The data derive from a study of shared clonotypes between healthy human individuals. The overall study: The cohort had two women and a few men, ages 18 to 49. CD4 naive and memory got three plates each, CD8 naive two, CD8 memory one.

This sequence joins TRBV10-2 and TRBJ2-2; TRBD2 might be the D (6 bases). This receptor was obtained from a man aged 18 to 30 in good health. Sequenced sample: naive CD4+ T cells sorted from blood. This sample's subset: CD45RA+ positively selected. CDR3 amino acids: CASLGGTQTNANTGELFF. Written as DNA, the CDR3 is TGCGCCAGCTTGGGGGGAACTCAAACTAACGCGAACACCGGGGAGCTGTTTTTT.